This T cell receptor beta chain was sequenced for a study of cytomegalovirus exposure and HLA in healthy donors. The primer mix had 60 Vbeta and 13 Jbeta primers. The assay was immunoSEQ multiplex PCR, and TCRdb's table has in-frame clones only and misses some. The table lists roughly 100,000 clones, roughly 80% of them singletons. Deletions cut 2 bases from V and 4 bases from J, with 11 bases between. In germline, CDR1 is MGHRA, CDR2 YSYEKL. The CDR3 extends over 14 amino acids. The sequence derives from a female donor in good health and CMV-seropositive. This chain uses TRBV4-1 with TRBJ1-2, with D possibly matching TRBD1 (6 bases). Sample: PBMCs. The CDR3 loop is CASSQQTGIYGYTF. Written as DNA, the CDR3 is TGCGCCAGCAGCCAACAGACAGGAATCTATGGCTACACCTTC.